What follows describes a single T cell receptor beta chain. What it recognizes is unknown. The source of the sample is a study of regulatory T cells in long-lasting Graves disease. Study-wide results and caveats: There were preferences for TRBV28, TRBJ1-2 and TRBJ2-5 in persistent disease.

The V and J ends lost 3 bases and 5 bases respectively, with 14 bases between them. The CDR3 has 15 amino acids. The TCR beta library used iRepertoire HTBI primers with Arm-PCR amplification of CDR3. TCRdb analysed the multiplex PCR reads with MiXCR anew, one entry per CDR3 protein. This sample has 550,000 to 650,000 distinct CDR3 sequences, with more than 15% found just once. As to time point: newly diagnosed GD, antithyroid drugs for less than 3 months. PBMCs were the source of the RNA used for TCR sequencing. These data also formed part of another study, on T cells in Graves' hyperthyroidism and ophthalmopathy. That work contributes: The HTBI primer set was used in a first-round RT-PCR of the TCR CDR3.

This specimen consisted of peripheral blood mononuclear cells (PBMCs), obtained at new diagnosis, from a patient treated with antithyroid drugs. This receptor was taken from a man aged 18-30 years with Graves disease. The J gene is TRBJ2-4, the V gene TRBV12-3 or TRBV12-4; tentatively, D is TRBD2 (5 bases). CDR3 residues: CASSFTTGTQNIQYF. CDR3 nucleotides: TGTGCCAGCAGTTTTACCACGGGAACCCAAAACATTCAGTACTTC.